This T cell receptor (beta chain) was captured by sequencing in a study of blood T cell repertoires in COVID-19. Study-level background: Samples of COVID-19 (acute and convalescent) were obtained from the United States, Italy and Spain. PBMCs, B-cell-depleted T cells, or T cells provided the cDNA or gDNA that made up the material.

Of note for this clone: Other DNA sequences of this sample code for an identical CDR3.

In the source study's methods: Counts of nucleated cells, estimated from reference gene primer amplification, were obtained. TCRdb's table, derived via immunoSEQ multiplex PCR, lists solely in-frame clones and lacks some. Clone size and V and J calls were adopted from that table, with D and trimming inferred from the DNA. The repertoire has just over 300,000 clones, roughly 90% of them found once; the top ten carry roughly 2.3%. The CDR3 runs to 13 residues. Germline V lookup: CDR1 KGHSH, CDR2 LQKENI. V was shortened by 3 bases and J by 3 bases, with 8 bases between the two germline ends. This chain connects TRBV18 to TRBJ1-1, with D possibly being TRBD1 (5 bases). The source is a man younger than 35 with active or convalescent COVID-19. The sample comprised peripheral blood. The CDR3 region is CASSPRRDTEAFF. The DNA for the CDR3 is TGTGCCAGCTCACCGCGCAGGGACACTGAAGCTTTCTTT.